These 22 T cell receptor beta chains originate from one sample sequenced in a study of blood T cell repertoires in COVID-19. TCRdb's copy holds only in-frame clones and misses some; the assay was immunoSEQ multiplex PCR. Of 150,000 to 200,000 clones in the sample, around nine tenths are singletons; the top ten hold around 7%. Sequencing used peripheral blood. The receptors stem from a man aged 35 to 55 with acute or convalescent COVID-19.

J is TRBJ2-5 and V is TRBV5-1; 11 bases line up with TRBD2. Germline CDR1 SGHRS, CDR2 YFSETQ. With 0 bases clipped from V and 2 bases from J, the junction kept 3 bases outside the gene matches. CDR3 length equals 16 residues. The CDR3 loop is CASSLVLAGGQETQYF. The DNA for the CDR3 is TGCGCCAGCAGCTTGGTCCTAGCGGGGGGACAAGAGACCCAGTACTTC.

The V and J genes are TRBV12-3 or TRBV12-4 and TRBJ2-5; 7 nucleotides agree with TRBD1. Trimming cost V 5 bases and J 4 bases; bases outside gene matches: 4. The CDR3 runs 13 residues. CDR3 sequence: CASSVQGRETQYF. CDR3 DNA: TGTGCCAGCAGTGTACAGGGGAGAGAGACCCAGTACTTC.

V gene TRBV20-1 combines with J gene TRBJ2-3; D not certain. This CDR3 is 13 amino acids long. Trimming removed 3 bases at V and 2 bases at J, with 9 bases between. Germline loops: CDR1 DFQATT, CDR2 SNEGSKA (reference sequence). This chain's CDR3 is CSASPQVTDTQYF. In DNA, the CDR3 is TGCAGTGCTAGTCCCCAGGTCACAGATACGCAGTATTTT.

The chain has TRBV4-1 and TRBJ2-3; 9 bases map to TRBD1. Germline V gene data show CDR1 as MGHRA and CDR2 as YSYEKL. The CDR3 totals 16 residues. Trimming cost V 2 bases and J 4 bases; bases outside gene matches: 7. For the CDR3, the DNA is TGCGCCAGCAGCCAACTAACAGGGGGCGGGTCAGATACGCAGTATTTT. Its protein is CASSQLTGGGSDTQYF.

This chain uses TRBV19 with TRBJ1-6; TRBD1 might be the D (5 bases). CDR1 LNHDA and CDR2 SQIVND come from the germline V gene (reference sequence). The V end was cut by 3 bases, the J end by 6 bases, with 9 bases between. The CDR3 extends over 14 amino acids. The CDR3 reads CASSIGGANSPLHF. The CDR3 region has the DNA TGTGCCAGTAGTATCGGAGGGGCTAATTCACCCCTCCACTTT.

This sequence joins TRBV6-2 or TRBV6-3 and TRBJ1-2; D ambiguous. The CDR3 totals 14 residues. The germline V gene encodes CDR1 MNHEY and CDR2 SVGEGT. V was pared by 7 bases and J by 4 bases, with 16 bases between. The CDR3 loop reads CASIPSIRGYGYTF. The CDR3, as DNA: TGTGCCAGCATCCCCTCGATAAGAGGCTATGGCTACACCTTC.

This chain uses TRBV11-2 with TRBJ2-1; D might be TRBD1 (5 bases). V was pared by 6 bases and J by 5 bases, with 14 bases between. This CDR3 comprises 14 residues. Germline V gives CDR1 SGHAT, CDR2 FQNNGV. The CDR3, as DNA: TGTGCCAGCAGACCAGGGCCCCCAAACAATGAGCAGTTCTTC. Translating it yields CASRPGPPNNEQFF.

CDR3 in amino acids: CASSDGREGNQPQHF. CDR3 sequence (DNA): TGTGCCAGTAGCGACGGACGGGAAGGCAATCAGCCCCAGCATTTT. V is TRBV19 and J is TRBJ1-5; D gene unclear. The V gene lost 6 bases and the J gene lost 2 bases, with 14 bases spanning the gap. Germline assignment: CDR1 LNHDA and CDR2 SQIVND (reference sequence). The CDR3 extends over 15 amino acids.

The chain uses TRBV6-5 and TRBJ2-2, with unresolved D. CDR1 is MNHEY and CDR2 is SVGAGI in the germline V gene. V lost 5 bases to trimming and J lost 5 bases, with 9 bases between them. This CDR3 spans 13 amino acids. In DNA, the CDR3 is TGTGCCAGCAGTAAAACAGTAACCGGGGAGCTGTTTTTT. It yields the protein CASSKTVTGELFF.

The chain uses TRBV30 and TRBJ1-4; 11 positions match TRBD1. This CDR3 has 14 residues. Germline loops: CDR1 GTSNPN, CDR2 SVGIG (reference sequence). V gave up 2 bases and J gave up 6 bases; unmatched junction bases: 2. CDR3 region: CAWSRTGGDEKLFF. The CDR3 bases are TGTGCCTGGAGTCGGACAGGGGGCGATGAAAAACTGTTTTTT.

CDR3 DNA: TGCGCCAGCAGCTTGACCTCAGGGAGGGCTAATGAAAAACTGTTTTTT. It yields the protein CASSLTSGRANEKLFF. The chain employs TRBV5-1 and TRBJ1-4; possible D gene TRBD1, 5 bases. The CDR3 consists of 16 residues. Per the germline V gene, CDR1 is SGHRS and CDR2 is YFSETQ. Between the trimmed V and J ends, which lost 1 base and 3 bases, there was a span of 13 bases.

The CDR3: CASSLDRGSDEQYF. The CDR3 coding sequence is TGTGCCAGCAGCTTGGACAGGGGGAGCGACGAGCAGTACTTC. The J gene is TRBJ2-7, the V gene TRBV7-9; 10 nucleotides line up with TRBD1. The germline V gene has CDR1 SEHNR and CDR2 FQNEAQ (reference sequence). V trimming: 3 bases; J trimming: 5 bases; junction bases outside the gene matches: 4. This CDR3 is built from 14 residues. Based on the CDR3 plus reference TRBV7-9 and TRBJ2-7, the full variable domain is DTGVSQNPRHKITKRGQNVTFRCDPISEHNRLYWYRQTLGQGPEFLTYFQNEAQLEKSRLLSDRFSAERPKGSFSTLEIQRTEQGDSAMYLCASSLDRGSDEQYFGPGTRLTVT.

This chain joins TRBV5-1 and TRBJ2-7; D remains unclear. The V end was cut by 0 bases, the J end by 0 bases, with 10 bases between. The CDR3 runs to 15 residues. The germline V gene has CDR1 SGHRS and CDR2 YFSETQ. The CDR3 DNA follows: TGCGCCAGCAGCTTGGACACCTCGTCCTCCTACGAGCAGTACTTC. It is translated as CASSLDTSSSYEQYF.

The chain combines TRBV12-3 or TRBV12-4 with TRBJ1-1, with D tentatively TRBD1 (5 bases). V shed 3 bases and J shed 10 bases, with 12 bases lying between them. CDR3 length: 12 residues. The CDR3 region is CASSLWGEGAFF. CDR3 DNA sequence: TGTGCCAGCAGTTTGTGGGGGGAGGGAGCTTTCTTT.

This clone was detected once. V gene TRBV5-1 combines with J gene TRBJ2-1, with 11 bases fitting TRBD2. Trimming cost V 0 bases and J 3 bases; bases outside gene matches: 5. The length of the CDR3 is 17 residues. The germline V gene has CDR1 SGHRS and CDR2 YFSETQ. CDR3 in DNA: TGCGCCAGCAGCTTGGCCCGAACTAGCGGGGGCTACAATGAGCAGTTCTTC. It encodes CASSLARTSGGYNEQFF.

The V call is TRBV7-2, the J call TRBJ1-1, with unresolved D. V gave up 1 base and J gave up 2 bases, with 5 bases separating them. CDR3 length equals 13 residues. Germline CDR1 is SGHTA and CDR2 is FQGNSA. Here the CDR3 reads CASSLVVNTEAFF. In nucleotides, the CDR3 is TGTGCCAGCAGCTTAGTAGTTAACACTGAAGCTTTCTTT.

This clone has only a few counts. The rearrangement uses TRBV28 and TRBJ2-2; 8 nucleotides agree with TRBD1. The length of the CDR3 is 14 residues. Looked up from germline, CDR1 is MDHEN and CDR2 is SYDVKM. The V segment lost 5 bases and the J segment 7 bases; nucleotides outside the gene matches: 6. As DNA, the CDR3 is TGTGCCAGCAGTCCGACAGGGGTAGGCGGGGAGCTGTTTTTT. Translation: CASSPTGVGGELFF.

The chain uses TRBV19 and TRBJ1-5; D perhaps matches TRBD1 (6 bases). Germline CDR1 is LNHDA and CDR2 is SQIVND (reference sequence). The CDR3 is made up of 16 amino acids. V dropped 2 bases and J dropped 0 bases, with 11 bases sitting between them. CDR3 nucleotide sequence: TGTGCCAGTAGTATACGGACAGCCGATAGCAATCAGCCCCAGCATTTT. Residues: CASSIRTADSNQPQHF.

This sequence joins TRBV6-1 and TRBJ2-7, with D possibly matching TRBD1 (6 bases). V was shortened by 1 base and J by 6 bases, with 13 bases between the two germline ends. CDR3 length: 14 amino acids. The V gene's germline CDR1 is MNHNS and CDR2 SASEGT. The CDR3 DNA sequence: TGTGCCAGCAGTGAAGTGCAGGGGTCGGCCGAGCAGTACTTC. It is translated as CASSEVQGSAEQYF.

J is TRBJ1-4 and V is TRBV5-1; D unclear. The CDR3 extends over 14 amino acids. V was clipped by 4 bases and J by 8 bases, with 15 bases between them. The germline CDR1 and CDR2 sequences are SGHRS and YFSETQ. The CDR3 nucleotides are TGCGCCAGCAGCCTCGAGGCAGGAGGGGAAAAACTGTTTTTT. Translation gives CASSLEAGGEKLFF.

The chain uses TRBV5-6 and TRBJ2-3; D gene unclear. Germline V lookup: CDR1 SGHDT, CDR2 YYEEEE. Deletions cut 0 bases from V and 1 base from J, with 12 bases between. This CDR3 spans 16 amino acids. The CDR3 sequence is CASSLVALLGTDTQYF. The CDR3 DNA reads TGTGCCAGCAGCTTGGTGGCGCTTCTAGGCACAGATACGCAGTATTTT.

The chain has TRBV9 and TRBJ2-3; 14 bases agree with TRBD2. Trimming cost V 0 bases and J 4 bases; bases outside gene matches: 7. Germline lookup yields CDR1 SGDLS and CDR2 YYNGEE. The CDR3 covers 18 residues. The CDR3 bases are TGTGCCAGCAGCGTAGATGGACTAGCGGGGGGCCCGGCAGATACGCAGTATTTT. This translates into CASSVDGLAGGPADTQYF.